The T cell receptor (beta chain) described here comes from a study of cytomegalovirus exposure and HLA in healthy donors (TCRdb year 2017). Turning to the overall study: An earlier analysis of some 620 of the donors reported approximately 260 Gb of sequence data and approximately 120 million unique TCR beta sequences obtained from about 200 million T cells. A later analysis re-analyzed previously published TCR beta repertoires from approximately 670 donors and added high-resolution HLA genotyping to study TCR occurrence patterns. An early release that covered some 640 HLA-typed donors contained about 290 gigabases of sequencing data and about 84 million unique TCR sequences. Four to six DR-DQ haplotypes were handled as single units for association and clustering, since linkage in the cohort was strong. Rather than using new phenotypic data, the later analysis identified candidate immune exposures from TCR beta sequences and from how often those sequences occurred across donors. To decide whether each TCR beta V gene segment behaved as functional or pseudogenic, an earlier analysis of approximately 590 of the donors relied on high-throughput TCR beta sequencing. Using immunosequencing, the study profiled T cell repertoires from 666 subjects and related those repertoires to cytomegalovirus serostatus. To predict cytomegalovirus infection status, the study brought together high-throughput TCR immunosequencing, statistical association of individual TCRs with disease status, and machine learning. A later genetic analysis used genome-wide SNP genotypes for about 65% of the 666 donors, treating that subset as a discovery cohort. A separate validation cohort of roughly 120 different subjects was used in addition to the roughly 700-subject first cohort. Across approximately 420 genotyped donors of the cohort, an average of approximately 220,000 unique TCR beta nucleotide sequences per donor were sequenced, and approximately 17% of those sequences were non-productive. Of the 300 to 500 genotyped donors, 75% to 85% were placed in the genetic ancestry cluster associated with self-reported Caucasian donors. Typing coverage varied by locus: roughly 620-640 donors for A, B, C, DRB1 and DQB1; more than 500 for DQA1; about 590 for DPA1; roughly 470 for DPB1. The study aimed to test whether cataloging public T cell receptors could reveal signatures of past pathogen exposure. Alongside the repertoire data, information on donor age, sex, ethnicity and CMV serostatus was compiled. Every discovery cohort repertoire had been produced on one sequencing platform. HLA typing covered class I and class II loci at four-digit resolution.

Beyond this particular receptor, the publication reports: A further reported finding was that TCR beta sequences accurately predicted the HLA-A and HLA-B alleles for most subjects in the first cohort. The presence/absence analyses assumed that sequencing depth was roughly uniform across donors, and that assumption may not be true. Across donors, most TCR sequences were observed very rarely, whereas some public TCRs were present in many individuals. A later genetic analysis reported fewer N-insertions in productive TCRs among donors in an Asian-associated ancestry cluster than the approximately 670-donor mean. Assigning TCR associations to individual alleles was difficult when HLA alleles, especially DR and DQ, strongly co-occurred. An earlier analysis of some 590 of the donors showed that most TCR beta V segments appeared in productive rearrangements either about 87% or about 30% of the time, which broadly matched IMGT annotations. Specific HLA alleles were associated with 15,000 to 20,000 TCR beta sequences at a false discovery rate of 0.05 in a later analysis. Only TCR beta chains were sequenced in this cohort, and the absence of alpha or paired-chain data limited detectable features. The authors suggested that the approach could potentially be extended to other disease states and immunological phenotypes. Immune exposure information for the cohort was limited to CMV serostatus. In a later genetic analysis, a missense DCLRE1C variant was associated with V-gene and J-gene trimming of TCR beta chains, and the association was replicated in an independent cohort. HLA typing was unavailable for some donors at each locus, so association tests used only the typed subset. Compared with equally common non-associated chains, HLA-associated TCR beta chains in a later analysis were more clonally expanded and had lower generation probabilities. A cluster of highly shared sequence variants was judged likely to be a technical artifact of the sequencing pipeline. In the study, around 150 TCR beta chains were listed as associated with cytomegalovirus. According to a later analysis, TCR association rates differed among HLA loci, with DRB1 alleles showing the most associated TCRs and HLA-C alleles showing the fewest. A few of the identified cytomegalovirus-associated TCR beta chains were confirmed in vitro to be specific for cytomegalovirus antigens. In a later analysis, several top co-occurrence clusters were reported to appear linked to parvovirus B19, influenza, CMV and Epstein-Barr virus. Some IMGT-functional V segments, including TRBV6-2 and TRBV6-3, could not be distinguished by the 87-base-pair reads and were therefore excluded. Approximately 16 rarely observed V segments, including chromosome 9 orphons, were excluded from the earlier analysis of a few hundred of the donors because counts were too low. In both the original and validation cohorts, the classifier was reported to diagnose cytomegalovirus status with high specificity and sensitivity. In a later analysis, most CMV-associated TCR beta chains were found to appear HLA-restricted, with HLA associations seemingly driven largely by CMV exposure. Correlated functional status among segregating V segments might reflect linkage disequilibrium, but an unknown experimental factor could not be ruled out.

In total, roughly 710 healthy bone marrow donors made up the cohort. All cohort members were sampled while nominally healthy, although unrecorded immune exposures were likely present. The donor tested CMV seronegative, placing the donor among the roughly 400 seronegative members of the cohort. A peripheral blood sample was collected from each donor, and TCR beta sequencing was performed on peripheral blood mononuclear cells. The Qiagen DNeasy Blood Extraction Kit was used to extract genomic DNA from the blood cell samples. V and J lose 5 bases and 2 bases, and a span of 13 bases separates them. Taken from cysteine to phenylalanine, the CDR3 has 14 residues. The DNA shown is the 42-base CDR3, in frame from base 1. CDR1 and CDR2, looked up from the germline V gene, are SNHLY and FYNNEI. Library preparation used the immunoSEQ multiplex PCR assay. The multiplex PCR relied on a mix of 60 forward primers for TCR Vbeta segments and 13 reverse primers for TCR Jbeta segments. The CDR3 region of rearranged TCR beta genes was amplified from genomic DNA with a multiplex PCR assay. The amplified TCR beta libraries were sequenced on the Illumina HiSeq System as 87-base-pair reads. The study's processing was this. A later analysis counted tens of millions of unique TCR beta chains across the 690 or so repertoires, and about 10 million of these chains were shared by at least two donors. Raw reads were error-corrected and collapsed into unique sequences with a nearest-neighbor algorithm that merged closely related sequences to remove PCR and sequencing errors. V, D and J gene segments were assigned by aligning CDR3 sequences to IMGT reference sequences. For a sequence to be retained, a match of at least six nucleotides to both a V gene segment and a J gene segment was required. Rearrangements were classified as productive when the CDR3 lacked stop codons and remained in frame with V and J, and all other rearrangements were classified as non-productive. CDR3 was defined according to IMGT convention as the region running from the second conserved V-encoded cysteine to the conserved J-encoded phenylalanine. The earlier analysis of about 610 of the donors excluded any sequence lacking an unambiguous match to a single V gene segment. An earlier analysis of just under 600 of the donors called V segments functional above 56.7% productive rearrangements and segregating when the between-donor standard deviation exceeded 5%. A statistical classification framework was developed to diagnose cytomegalovirus status using the catalog of TCR beta chain sequences. A later analysis assigned V and J genes by comparing TCR nucleotide sequences with IMGT/GENE-DB human TR gene sequences. In a later analysis, CDR3 sequences and most-parsimonious VDJ recombination scenarios were assigned using the TCRdist pipeline. In a later analysis, every TCR beta chain was defined by the combination of its CDR3 amino acid sequence and its V-gene family, and reads without a unique V-gene family were dropped. A later analysis removed 450 to 600 highly shared, low-generation-probability nucleotide sequences to deal with suspected cross-contamination and a sequencing artifact. In a later analysis, a clonal expansion index for each public chain was calculated from normalized within-repertoire ranks of inferred template counts. A later analysis computed generation probabilities with a VDJ recombination model fitted to out-of-frame rearrangements, and checked the results against IGoR. A later analysis scored TCR-TCR, TCR-HLA and TCR-CMV co-occurrence with hypergeometric tests, applying a repertoire-size bias correction to TCR pairs. To estimate false discovery rates, a later analysis permuted the HLA or CMV assignments 20 times. In a later analysis, co-occurring TCRs were grouped using DBSCAN, with TCRdist sequence similarity added in when clustering inside HLA-allele-positive subsets. Co-occurrence clustering excluded repertoires with fewer than 30,000 or more than 120,000 public chains, plus five with anomalous nucleotide sharing. In TCRdb, the immuneACCESS table is reduced to in-frame sequences with V and J assigned. These tables do not hold every clone; where another copy was compared, an unresolved V gene accounts for under half, and the others remain unexplained. That table is the source of V, J and clone size, and D and trimming were worked out from the DNA. The sample table shows roughly 250,000 clones, and 75% to 90% are seen once. The top ten clonotypes cover about 0.3% of the sample.

Comment on this clone: The clone's antigen remains unknown. No much larger clone is present one base from it, and per-base qualities are unavailable.

Material: PBMCs. This TCR was sampled from a girl aged 2-10 years in good health and CMV-seronegative. The chain links TRBV2 with TRBJ2-7; a weak D assignment points to TRBD2 (6 bases agree). CDR3 loop: CASSLREPPYEQYF. The bases are TGTGCCAGCAGTCTCCGGGAGCCTCCCTACGAGCAGTACTTC.